One sample yielded the 13 T cell receptor beta chains listed below, sequenced in a study of blood T cells in healthy people across ages. Sample-barcoded 5' priming and a J-beta primer mix drove a second PCR of roughly 6 to 12 cycles. MiXCR, applied by TCRdb to the 5' RACE reads, yields one record per CDR3 protein. The table lists about 720,000 distinct CDR3 sequences, more than 20% of them singletons. The sample was also linked to a second study, of T cells of mothers and their children.

What was sequenced was blood. All receptors derive from a boy aged 5-17 years in good health.

This rearrangement joins TRBV4-1 to TRBJ2-1; unclear D gene. This CDR3 has 13 amino acids. Trimming removed 1 base at V and 7 bases at J, with 8 bases between. Germline V gene data show CDR1 as MGHRA and CDR2 as YSYEKL. CDR3 region: CASSQGVGNEQFF. The CDR3 DNA sequence: TGCGCCAGCAGCCAAGGGGTCGGTAATGAGCAGTTCTTC.

The chain links TRBV11-2 to TRBJ2-5, with a tentative D call TRBD2 (6 bases). CDR3 length: 13 amino acids. The V gene's germline CDR1 is SGHAT and CDR2 FQNNGV. V lost 7 bases and J 1 base, leaving 10 bases between the germline ends. The CDR3 region is CASNTGLQETQYF. For the CDR3, the DNA is TGTGCCAGCAACACGGGACTCCAAGAGACCCAGTACTTC.

The V gene is TRBV4-1, the J gene TRBJ2-4; 7 bases fit TRBD2. The CDR3 has 15 amino acids. V lost 2 bases to trimming and J lost 1 base; unmatched junction nucleotides: 2. CDR1 and CDR2 (germline): MGHRA, YSYEKL. The CDR3 here is CASSQSGTAKNIQYF. Here the CDR3 DNA reads TGCGCCAGCAGCCAAAGCGGGACGGCCAAAAACATTCAGTACTTC.

The chain is built from TRBV29-1 and TRBJ2-5; 10 nucleotides line up with TRBD1. J gave up 4 bases and V 8 bases, and 13 bases lay outside the gene matches. The CDR3 runs to 15 residues. The germline V gene has CDR1 SQVTM and CDR2 ANQGSEA. The CDR3 DNA is TGCAGCAAACTACCGGGACAGGGGTCCGGAGAGACCCAGTACTTC. Translated: CSKLPGQGSGETQYF.

This clonotype was seen a few times. The rearrangement links TRBV28 to TRBJ1-2, with TRBD1 matching over 8 bases. The CDR3 runs to 16 residues. Germline-derived CDR1 and CDR2 are MDHEN and SYDVKM. Trimming removed 6 bases from V and 5 bases from J; junction bases left unmatched: 14. CDR3 in amino acids: CASSPRPQGAGYGYTF. For the CDR3, the DNA is TGTGCCAGCAGCCCCCGTCCCCAGGGGGCGGGGTATGGCTACACCTTC.

The rearrangement uses TRBV3-1 and TRBJ1-4; 8 bases are a match to TRBD1. J was trimmed by 5 bases and V by 4 bases; bases with no gene match: 9. The length of the CDR3 is 16 residues. Looked up from germline, CDR1 is LGHDT and CDR2 is YNNKEL (reference sequence). This chain's CDR3 is CASSPGGSLYNEKLFF. Written as DNA, the CDR3 is TGTGCCAGCAGCCCAGGGGGCTCCCTCTACAATGAAAAACTGTTTTTT. Based on the CDR3 plus reference TRBV3-1 and TRBJ1-4, the full variable domain is DTAVSQTPKYLVTQMGNDKSIKCEQNLGHDTMYWYKQDSKKFLKIMFSYNNKELIINETVPNRFSPKSPDKAHLNLHINSLELGDSAVYFCASSPGGSLYNEKLFFGSGTQLSVL.

This clonotype has just one count. V gene TRBV20-1 combines with J gene TRBJ2-5; 11 bases align to TRBD2. The end of the DNA fits TRBJ2-1 better, so the J call may be wrong. The CDR3 contains 14 residues. Per germline, CDR1 DFQATT and CDR2 SNEGSKA (reference sequence). CDR3 coding DNA: TGCAGTGCTAGTCCACTAGCGGGAGTCAATGAGCAGTTCTTC. Translated: CSASPLAGVNEQFF.

The chain links TRBV6-5 to TRBJ1-1; possibly TRBD1 for D (6 bases). V lost 4 bases and J 4 bases, leaving 10 bases between the germline ends. This CDR3 has 13 residues. CDR1 and CDR2 from the germline V gene are MNHEY and SVGAGI. CDR3 in amino acids: CASSSGQRTEAFF. CDR3 DNA sequence: TGTGCCAGCAGTTCCGGACAGCGCACTGAAGCTTTCTTT.

In this sample, this clonotype turned up a few times. The chain uses TRBV7-2 and TRBJ2-1; 8 bases line up with TRBD2. V was clipped by 5 bases and J by 7 bases; unmatched bases: 7. The germline gives CDR1 SGHTA, CDR2 FQGNSA. CDR3 length equals 14 residues. The CDR3 DNA sequence: TGTGCCAGCAGCCCACCGGGGGGGCGGAATGAGCAGTTCTTC. Translated, it gives CASSPPGGRNEQFF.

The CDR3 sequence is CASSPRGGFNEQFF. For the CDR3, the DNA is TGTGCCAGCAGCCCCCGCGGGGGGTTCAATGAGCAGTTCTTC. The V gene is TRBV7-9, the J gene TRBJ2-1, with 8 bases lining up with TRBD2. V was pared by 5 bases and J by 6 bases, with 6 bases of the junction left unmatched. The CDR3 totals 14 residues. CDR1 SEHNR and CDR2 FQNEAQ come from the germline V gene (reference sequence).

The CDR3 DNA follows: TGCAGCGTCGAGAGCGGGGCTGTGTCCAATGAGCAGTTCTTC. Translated: CSVESGAVSNEQFF. This chain connects TRBV29-1 to TRBJ2-5; 7 bases match TRBD2. Near its end, the DNA agrees better with TRBJ2-1, so the J call may be wrong. The CDR3 spans 14 residues. Germline CDR1 reads SQVTM; CDR2 reads ANQGSEA.

The sample holds a few counts of this clonotype. This chain joins TRBV28 and TRBJ2-5; 7 bases line up with TRBD1. TRBJ2-7 matches the DNA end more closely, so the J call is doubtful. In germline, CDR1 is MDHEN, CDR2 SYDVKM. This CDR3 contains 15 residues. CDR3 sequence (DNA): TGTGCCAGCAGCCCCCGGGACAGAGTCGGGTTCGAGCAGTACTTC. This translates into CASSPRDRVGFEQYF.

The rearrangement joins TRBV4-2 to TRBJ2-4; D may be TRBD1 or TRBD2 (5 bases each). Germline CDR1 and CDR2: LGHNA and YNFKEQ. This CDR3 contains 19 residues. Trimming pared 0 bases from V and 1 base from J, leaving 19 bases between. CDR3 nucleotides: TGTGCCAGCAGCCAAGAGAAAGGGTCCCTGGGGGTGGCCAAAAACATTCAGTACTTC. Its translation is CASSQEKGSLGVAKNIQYF.